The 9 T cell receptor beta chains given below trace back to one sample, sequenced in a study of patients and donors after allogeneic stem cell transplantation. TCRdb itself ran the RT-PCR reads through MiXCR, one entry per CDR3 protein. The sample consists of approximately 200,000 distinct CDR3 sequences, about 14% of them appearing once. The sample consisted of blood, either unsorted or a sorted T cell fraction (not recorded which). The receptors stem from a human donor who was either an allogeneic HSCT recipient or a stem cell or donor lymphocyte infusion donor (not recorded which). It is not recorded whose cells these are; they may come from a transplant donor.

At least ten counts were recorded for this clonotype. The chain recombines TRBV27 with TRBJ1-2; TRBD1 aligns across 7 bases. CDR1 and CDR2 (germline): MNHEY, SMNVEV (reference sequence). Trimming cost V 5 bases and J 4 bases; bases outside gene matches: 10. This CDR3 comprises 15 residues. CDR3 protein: CASSLRPGQTYGYTF. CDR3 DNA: TGTGCCAGCAGTCTAAGACCGGGACAGACCTATGGCTACACCTTC.

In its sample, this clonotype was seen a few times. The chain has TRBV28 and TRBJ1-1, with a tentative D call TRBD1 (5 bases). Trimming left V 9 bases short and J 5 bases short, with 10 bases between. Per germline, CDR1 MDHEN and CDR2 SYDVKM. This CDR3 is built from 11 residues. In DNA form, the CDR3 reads TGTGCCAGTACCGGGACTACTGAAGCTTTCTTT. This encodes CASTGTTEAFF.

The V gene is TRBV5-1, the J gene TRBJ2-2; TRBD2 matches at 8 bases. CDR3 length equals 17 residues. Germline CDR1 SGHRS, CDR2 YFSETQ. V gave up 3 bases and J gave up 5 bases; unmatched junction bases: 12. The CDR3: CASSSNKRGGRTGELFF. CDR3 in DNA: TGCGCCAGCAGCTCTAATAAACGGGGGGGCCGAACCGGGGAGCTGTTTTTT.

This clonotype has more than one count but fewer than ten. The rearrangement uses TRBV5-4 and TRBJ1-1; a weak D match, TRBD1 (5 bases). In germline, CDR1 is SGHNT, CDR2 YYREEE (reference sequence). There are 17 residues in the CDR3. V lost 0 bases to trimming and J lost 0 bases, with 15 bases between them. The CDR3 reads CASSLEGARAMNTEAFF. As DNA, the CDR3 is TGTGCCAGCAGCTTGGAAGGGGCCAGGGCTATGAACACTGAAGCTTTCTTT. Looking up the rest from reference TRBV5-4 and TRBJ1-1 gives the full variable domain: ETGVTQSPTHLIKTRGQQVTLRCSSQSGHNTVSWYQQALGQGPQFIFQYYREEENGRGNFPPRFSGLQFPNYSSELNVNALELDDSALYLCASSLEGARAMNTEAFFGQGTRLTVV.

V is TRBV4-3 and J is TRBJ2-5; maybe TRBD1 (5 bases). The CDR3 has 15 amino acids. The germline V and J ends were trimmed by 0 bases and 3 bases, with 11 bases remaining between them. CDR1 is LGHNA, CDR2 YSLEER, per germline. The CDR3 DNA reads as TGCGCCAGCAGCCAAGATCTCGGCAGGGAAGAGACCCAGTACTTC. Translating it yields CASSQDLGREETQYF.

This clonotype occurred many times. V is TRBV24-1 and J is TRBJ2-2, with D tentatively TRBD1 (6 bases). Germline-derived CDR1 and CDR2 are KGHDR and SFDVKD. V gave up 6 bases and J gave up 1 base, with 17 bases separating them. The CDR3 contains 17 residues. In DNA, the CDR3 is TGTGCCACCAGTCCCGCAGGGGCCTCAGGGAACACCGGGGAGCTGTTTTTT. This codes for CATSPAGASGNTGELFF.

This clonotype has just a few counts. This CDR3 is CASSIDGGTSWGTGELFF. CDR3 in DNA: TGTGCCAGTAGTATAGATGGGGGGACGTCCTGGGGCACCGGGGAGCTGTTTTTT. This chain connects TRBV19 to TRBJ2-2; tentative D call: TRBD2 (6 bases). The germline gives CDR1 LNHDA, CDR2 SQIVND (reference sequence). There are 18 residues in the CDR3. V lost 0 bases, J lost 4 bases, and 18 bases lay in between.

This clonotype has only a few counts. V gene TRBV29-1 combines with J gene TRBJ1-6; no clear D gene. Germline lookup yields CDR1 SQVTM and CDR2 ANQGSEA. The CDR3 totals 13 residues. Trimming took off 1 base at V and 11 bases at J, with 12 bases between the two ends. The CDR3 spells CSVEVRDGAPLHF. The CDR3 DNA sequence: TGCAGCGTTGAAGTGCGAGATGGGGCACCCCTCCACTTT.

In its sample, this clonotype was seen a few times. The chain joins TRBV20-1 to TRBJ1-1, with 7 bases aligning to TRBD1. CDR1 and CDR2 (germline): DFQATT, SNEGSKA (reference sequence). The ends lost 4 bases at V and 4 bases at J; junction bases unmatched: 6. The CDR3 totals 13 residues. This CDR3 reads CSAIRQGFTEAFF. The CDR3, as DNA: TGCAGTGCTATTAGACAGGGTTTCACTGAAGCTTTCTTT.